Each of the 24 T cell receptor beta chains below was sequenced from the same sample in a study of blood T cell repertoires in COVID-19 (dated by TCRdb to the early 2020s). The library was produced with the immunoSEQ multiplex PCR assay. As stored in TCRdb, this immuneACCESS dataset retains in-frame rearrangements with V and J assigned. A fraction of the clones does not appear; measured against another copy, unresolved V genes explain less than half of the discrepancy, and the remainder lacks a known reason. The sample has some 68,000 clones on record, more than 80% of them singletons. Roughly 2.6% of the sample rests with the top ten. Material for sequencing was peripheral blood. These receptors were collected from a man between 45 and 60 years old with acute or convalescent COVID-19.

The chain uses TRBV27 and TRBJ2-1, with 9 positions matching TRBD2. This CDR3 is 20 amino acids long. V lost 8 bases to trimming and J lost 0 bases; unmatched junction nucleotides: 20. Looked up from germline, CDR1 is MNHEY and CDR2 is SMNVEV (reference sequence). This chain's CDR3 is CASQDTASGIPLGSYNEQFF. CDR3 DNA: TGTGCCAGCCAAGATACTGCTAGCGGGATTCCCTTAGGCTCCTACAATGAGCAGTTCTTC.

The CDR3 reads CASSIASSTDTQYF. CDR3 DNA sequence: TGTGCCAGTAGTATAGCGTCTAGCACAGATACGCAGTATTTT. The chain has TRBV19 and TRBJ2-3, with unresolved D. Germline V gene data show CDR1 as LNHDA and CDR2 as SQIVND (reference sequence). This CDR3 region has 14 residues. Trimming removed 1 base at V and 0 bases at J, with 5 bases between.

The V call is TRBV18, the J call TRBJ2-7; the D gene is possibly TRBD1 (6 bases). CDR1 is KGHSH, CDR2 LQKENI, per germline. V was pared by 4 bases and J by 0 bases, with 10 bases between. The CDR3 runs 14 residues. The DNA of the CDR3 is TGTGCCAGCTCACTCACAGGGAACTCCTACGAGCAGTACTTC. It yields the protein CASSLTGNSYEQYF.

The genes are TRBV5-8 and TRBJ2-1, with D perhaps matching TRBD2 (5 bases). V was shortened by 1 base and J by 7 bases, with 6 bases between the two germline ends. Germline CDR1 is SGHTS and CDR2 is YDEGEE. This CDR3 is built from 12 residues. This CDR3 reads CASSLRENEQFF. In nucleotides, the CDR3 is TGTGCCAGCAGCTTGAGGGAGAATGAGCAGTTCTTC.

This clone was observed once. The chain combines TRBV7-8 with TRBJ2-5; D unclear. This CDR3 is built from 14 residues. Germline lookup yields CDR1 SGHVS and CDR2 FQNEAQ. V lost 4 bases, J lost 2 bases, and 11 bases lay in between. For the CDR3, the DNA is TGTGCCAGCAGCTCGTACCAGGTTCAAGAGACCCAGTACTTC. Residues: CASSSYQVQETQYF.

V gene TRBV18 combines with J gene TRBJ2-2; TRBD1 might be the D (6 bases). CDR3 length equals 15 residues. Per the germline V gene, CDR1 is KGHSH and CDR2 is LQKENI. Between the trimmed V and J ends, which lost 6 bases and 2 bases, there was a span of 13 bases. The CDR3 spells CASSREGVNTGELFF. The CDR3 region has the DNA TGTGCCAGCTCCCGAGAGGGGGTAAACACCGGGGAGCTGTTTTTT.

The CDR3, as DNA: TGTGCCAGCAGCTTAAGAGCACCAAGCACAGATACGCAGTATTTT. It codes for CASSLRAPSTDTQYF. The V gene is TRBV7-9, the J gene TRBJ2-3; the D is unclear. Looked up from germline, CDR1 is SEHNR and CDR2 is FQNEAQ (reference sequence). The germline V and J ends were trimmed by 2 bases and 0 bases, with 9 bases remaining between them. The CDR3 runs to 15 residues. The variable domain in full, completed from reference TRBV7-9 and TRBJ2-3, reads DTGVSQNPRHKITKRGQNVTFRCDPISEHNRLYWYRQTLGQGPEFLTYFQNEAQLEKSRLLSDRFSAERPKGSFSTLEIQRTEQGDSAMYLCASSLRAPSTDTQYFGPGTRLTVL.

V gene TRBV9 combines with J gene TRBJ1-1; 8 bases fit TRBD1. Losses at the gene ends were 1 base for V and 4 bases for J; bases not matched to a gene: 6. The CDR3 spans 15 residues. Germline CDR1 and CDR2: SGDLS and YYNGEE. CDR3 sequence: CASSVTPQGVTEAFF. The DNA for the CDR3 is TGTGCCAGCAGCGTAACCCCACAGGGGGTCACTGAAGCTTTCTTT.

The V gene is TRBV4-3, the J gene TRBJ2-1; 9 bases fit TRBD2. The CDR3 contains 16 residues. From germline, CDR1 is LGHNA and CDR2 YSLEER. V lost 1 base and J lost 4; bases outside the gene matches: 5. CDR3 sequence reads: CASSQALAGEYNEQFF. Here the CDR3 DNA reads TGCGCCAGCAGCCAAGCTTTAGCGGGAGAGTACAATGAGCAGTTCTTC.

This clone was observed a handful of times. The chain uses TRBV29-1 and TRBJ1-3, with 7 bases fitting TRBD1. CDR1 is SQVTM, CDR2 ANQGSEA, per germline. The trim removed 4 bases at V and 5 bases at J, leaving 5 bases unmatched. This CDR3 contains 13 residues. In DNA, the CDR3 is TGCAGCGTTGCCGACAGGGACAGAAACACCATATATTTT. Its protein is CSVADRDRNTIYF.

The rearrangement joins TRBV7-2 to TRBJ2-6; TRBD1 is a possible D gene (5 bases). CDR1 and CDR2 (germline): SGHTA, FQGNSA. The CDR3 loop spans 17 amino acids. The ends were cut back, 4 bases at V and 6 bases at J, with 19 bases in the middle. CDR3 protein: CASSYLGAAGAANVLTF. CDR3 in DNA: TGTGCCAGCAGCTACTTAGGGGCAGCTGGTGCGGCCAACGTCCTGACTTTC.

The rearrangement joins TRBV7-8 to TRBJ1-1; weak D call: TRBD1 (5 bases). Trimming shortened V by 0 bases and J by 3 bases, and 11 bases separated the two germline ends. Germline V lookup: CDR1 SGHVS, CDR2 FQNEAQ. CDR3 size: 15 residues. The CDR3 sequence: CASSLAQGRDTEAFF. The DNA of the CDR3 is TGTGCCAGCAGCTTAGCTCAGGGCAGGGACACTGAAGCTTTCTTT.

The rearrangement joins TRBV28 to TRBJ1-5; weak D call: TRBD1 (6 bases). Per the germline V gene, CDR1 is MDHEN and CDR2 is SYDVKM. With 5 bases removed from V and 2 bases from J, the gap between germline ends came to 16 bases. The CDR3 totals 16 residues. The CDR3 DNA sequence: TGTGCCAGCAGTGACACAGGGAGGGGAGGCAATCAGCCCCAGCATTTT. This sequence encodes CASSDTGRGGNQPQHF.

In nucleotides, the CDR3 is TGTGCCAGCTCCGAGACAAACACGAGAAATGAAAAACTGTTTTTT. It specifies CASSETNTRNEKLFF. The V gene is TRBV18, the J gene TRBJ1-4; D not resolved. Trimming took 6 bases from V and 5 from J, leaving 16 bases between them. The germline gives CDR1 KGHSH, CDR2 LQKENI. The CDR3 is 15 residues long. The variable domain in full, with the rest retrieved from reference TRBV18 and TRBJ1-4, is NAGVMQNPRHLVRRRGQEARLRCSPMKGHSHVYWYRQLPEEGLKFMVYLQKENIIDESGMPKERFSAEFPKEGPSILRIQQVVRGDSAAYFCASSETNTRNEKLFFGSGTQLSVL.

The rearrangement joins TRBV19 to TRBJ1-2, with TRBD1 matching over 9 bases. CDR1 is LNHDA and CDR2 is SQIVND in the germline V gene (reference sequence). V lost 3 bases, J lost 4 bases, and 3 bases stayed unmatched. The CDR3 extends over 14 amino acids. CDR3 amino acids: CASSIRTGAYGYTF. The DNA for the CDR3 is TGTGCCAGTAGTATCCGGACAGGGGCCTATGGCTACACCTTC.

In DNA form, the CDR3 reads TGTGCCAGCAGTTCTCCCGGGACTAGCGGCTACAATGAGCAGTTCTTC. This translates into CASSSPGTSGYNEQFF. The rearrangement links TRBV6-5 to TRBJ2-1; 11 bases are shared with TRBD2. The CDR3 is 16 amino acids. Germline values: CDR1 MNHEY, CDR2 SVGAGI. V was pared by 4 bases and J by 3 bases, with 5 bases of the junction left unmatched.

This CDR3 reads CATSDYRGYTF. CDR3 nucleotide sequence: TGTGCCACCAGTGACTACAGGGGCTACACCTTC. The chain has TRBV24-1 and TRBJ1-2; perhaps TRBD1 as D (5 bases). The CDR3 contains 11 residues. Deletions cut 4 bases from V and 8 bases from J, with 7 bases between. Per the germline V gene, CDR1 is KGHDR and CDR2 is SFDVKD.

CDR3 sequence reads: CASSYSGGEYEQYF. CDR3 in DNA: TGTGCCAGCAGTTACTCAGGGGGCGAGTACGAGCAGTACTTC. The J gene is TRBJ2-7, the V gene TRBV6-5; TRBD1 matches at 7 bases. This CDR3 is 14 amino acids long. Per the germline V gene, CDR1 is MNHEY and CDR2 is SVGAGI. Trimming at V came to 0 bases and at J to 4 bases, leaving 3 bases not matched to a gene.

The chain employs TRBV27 and TRBJ1-5; D unresolved. Germline CDR1 is MNHEY and CDR2 is SMNVEV (reference sequence). The CDR3 has 12 residues. Between the trimmed V and J ends, which lost 6 bases and 6 bases, there was a span of 9 bases. CDR3 in DNA: TGTGCCAGCAGCCTACTCGGTCAGCCCCAGCATTTT. Amino acids: CASSLLGQPQHF.

This chain's CDR3 is CASSEMTGDYGYTF. Written as DNA, the CDR3 is TGTGCCAGCAGTGAAATGACAGGGGACTATGGCTACACCTTC. The chain links TRBV6-1 to TRBJ1-2; 8 bases are shared with TRBD1. Germline-derived CDR1 and CDR2 are MNHNS and SASEGT. V gave up 2 bases and J gave up 3 bases; unmatched junction bases: 2. The CDR3 is 14 residues long.

As for this clone: The final CDR3 position lacks the conserved phenylalanine or tryptophan, pointing to a likely read error. It is unclear where the CDR3 begins or ends on the DNA, so no DNA is shown, and the CDR3 is as TCRdb lists it. The chain couples TRBV13 to TRBJ1-1; the table names TRBD1, a call not compared with the DNA. Inclusive of both ends, the CDR3 amounts to 14 amino acids. The germline gives CDR1 PRHDT, CDR2 FYEKMQ (reference sequence). CDR3 amino acids: CASSSDTVEPVVTA.

The chain recombines TRBV9 with TRBJ2-5; 14 nucleotides match TRBD2. With 2 bases clipped from V and 2 bases from J, the junction kept 8 bases outside the gene matches. Germline CDR1 is SGDLS and CDR2 is YYNGEE. The CDR3 contains 18 residues. The chain's CDR3 is CASSVATSGRARQETQYF. In DNA form, the CDR3 reads TGTGCCAGCAGCGTGGCGACTAGCGGGAGGGCTCGGCAAGAGACCCAGTACTTC.

The V and J genes are TRBV7-2 and TRBJ2-5; weak D call: TRBD2 (6 bases). Germline CDR1 is SGHTA and CDR2 is FQGNSA. The CDR3 is 13 amino acids. Trimming pared 5 bases from V and 4 bases from J, leaving 11 bases between. CDR3: CASSLGLPETQYF. The CDR3, as DNA: TGTGCCAGCAGCCTGGGACTCCCAGAGACCCAGTACTTC.

A single count supports this clone. The V call is TRBV24-1, the J call TRBJ2-3, with 10 bases identical to TRBD2. The CDR3 extends over 16 amino acids. Per the germline V gene, CDR1 is KGHDR and CDR2 is SFDVKD. With V trimmed by 3 bases and J by 4 bases, 6 bases remained unmatched. This CDR3 is CATSDTGTSVPDTQYF. CDR3 in DNA: TGTGCCACCAGTGATACCGGGACTAGCGTTCCAGATACGCAGTATTTT.